This passage covers 8 T cell receptor beta chains from one sample sequenced in a study of OX40 agonist ivuxolimab in advanced cancers. Profiling relied on immunoSEQ multiplex PCR, and the TCRdb table lists in-frame clones only, not all of them. The sample includes around 140,000 clones, around 93% seen only once; the top ten take roughly 1%. Sequencing was performed on CD4+ or CD8+ T cells sorted from blood, taken in a trial of the OX40 agonist ivuxolimab. These receptors were collected from an adult with an advanced solid tumor such as melanoma, head and neck, liver or kidney cancer.

Worth noting for this clone: Other DNA sequences in this specimen translate into the identical CDR3. J is TRBJ1-3 and V is TRBV5-1, with TRBD1 matching 8 bases. The germline gives CDR1 SGHRS, CDR2 YFSETQ. With 3 bases clipped from V and 0 bases from J, the junction kept 2 bases outside the gene matches. The CDR3 is 15 residues long. The CDR3 DNA follows: TGCGCCAGCAGCTCTGGACAGGGCTCTGGAAACACCATATATTTT. Amino acid sequence: CASSSGQGSGNTIYF.

This chain connects TRBV5-1 to TRBJ2-7; TRBD1 matches at 7 bases. In germline, CDR1 is SGHRS, CDR2 YFSETQ. The CDR3 length is 14 residues. The trim removed 4 bases at V and 5 bases at J, leaving 9 bases unmatched. CDR3 sequence reads: CASSILDRVNEQYF. CDR3 sequence (DNA): TGCGCCAGCAGCATATTAGACAGGGTCAACGAGCAGTACTTC.

The chain joins TRBV7-2 to TRBJ2-7, with 13 bases identical to TRBD2. V lost 5 bases, J lost 2 bases, and 12 bases stayed unmatched. The CDR3 is 18 amino acids. Germline values: CDR1 SGHTA, CDR2 FQGNSA. Here the CDR3 DNA reads TGTGCCAGCAGCCCCGGACAGGGACTAGCGGGGCCGGCCTACGAGCAGTACTTC. Translated: CASSPGQGLAGPAYEQYF. Variable domain in full (rest from reference TRBV7-2 and TRBJ2-7): GAGVSQSPSNKVTEKGKDVELRCDPISGHTALYWYRQSLGQGLEFLIYFQGNSAPDKSGLPSDRFSAERTGGSVSTLTIQRTQQEDSAVYLCASSPGQGLAGPAYEQYFGPGTRLTVT.

The V call is TRBV5-1, the J call TRBJ1-1, with 7 bases identical to TRBD1. The ends lost 4 bases at V and 0 bases at J; junction bases unmatched: 12. The CDR3 is made up of 17 amino acids. CDR1 is SGHRS and CDR2 is YFSETQ in the germline V gene. The CDR3, as DNA: TGCGCCAGCAGCCCTAGCCAGGGGGGAGTTATGAACACTGAAGCTTTCTTT. Amino acid sequence: CASSPSQGGVMNTEAFF.

The J gene is TRBJ2-7, the V gene TRBV27; TRBD1 matches at 8 bases. Germline loops: CDR1 MNHEY, CDR2 SMNVEV (reference sequence). V shed 5 bases and J 6 bases; nucleotides not matched to a gene: 6. The CDR3 contains 13 residues. CDR3 nucleotide sequence: TGTGCCAGCAGTGGGCAGGGGGCGCGCGAGCAGTACTTC. It is translated as CASSGQGAREQYF.

This clone was recorded a few times. V is TRBV6-1 and J is TRBJ1-1; D might be TRBD1 (6 bases). This CDR3 comprises 16 residues. The ends were cut back, 2 bases at V and 1 base at J, with 14 bases in the middle. The V gene's germline CDR1 is MNHNS and CDR2 SASEGT. The CDR3 DNA reads TGTGCCAGCAGTGAAAGGGGGTCCCAACCGAACACTGAAGCTTTCTTT. Its protein is CASSERGSQPNTEAFF.

The J gene is TRBJ2-2, the V gene TRBV27; possible D gene TRBD2, 7 bases. This CDR3 region has 13 residues. The germline V gene has CDR1 MNHEY and CDR2 SMNVEV (reference sequence). Trimming cost V 6 bases and J 5 bases, with 10 bases left between them. CDR3 sequence: CASRKGGTGELFF. DNA for the CDR3: TGTGCCAGCAGGAAGGGGGGGACCGGGGAGCTGTTTTTT.

J is TRBJ1-6 and V is TRBV6-5; D is possibly TRBD1 (5 bases). This CDR3 spans 16 amino acids. V lost 4 bases and J lost 5, with 15 bases in between. The germline V gene has CDR1 MNHEY and CDR2 SVGAGI. In nucleotides, the CDR3 is TGTGCCAGCAGTTTCGTTGGGGGGTCTCATAATTCACCCCTCCACTTT. Amino acid sequence: CASSFVGGSHNSPLHF.